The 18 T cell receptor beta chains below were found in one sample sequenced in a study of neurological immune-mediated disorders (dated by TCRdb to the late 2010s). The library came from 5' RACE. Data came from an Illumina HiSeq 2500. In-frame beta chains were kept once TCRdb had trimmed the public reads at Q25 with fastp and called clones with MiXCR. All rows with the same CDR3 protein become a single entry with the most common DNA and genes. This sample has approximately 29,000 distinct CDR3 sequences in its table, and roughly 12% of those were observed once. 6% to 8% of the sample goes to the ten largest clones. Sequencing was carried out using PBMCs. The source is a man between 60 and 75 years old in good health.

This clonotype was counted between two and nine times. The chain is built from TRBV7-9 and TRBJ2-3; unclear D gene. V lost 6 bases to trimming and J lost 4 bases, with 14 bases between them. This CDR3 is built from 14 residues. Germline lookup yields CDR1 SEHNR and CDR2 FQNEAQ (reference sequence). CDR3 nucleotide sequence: TGTGCCAGCAGGAATTACCAGAGGCCAGATACGCAGTATTTT. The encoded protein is CASRNYQRPDTQYF.

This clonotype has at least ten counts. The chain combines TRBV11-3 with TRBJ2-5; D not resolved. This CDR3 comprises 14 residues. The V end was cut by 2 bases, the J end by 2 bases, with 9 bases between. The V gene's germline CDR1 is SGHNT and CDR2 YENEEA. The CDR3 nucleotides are TGTGCCAGCAGCTTAAGCAGTTTACAAGAGACCCAGTACTTC. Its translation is CASSLSSLQETQYF.

The CDR3 spells CATGLGQGYEKLFF. In DNA form, the CDR3 reads TGTGCCACAGGACTGGGACAGGGATATGAAAAACTGTTTTTT. The rearrangement joins TRBV6-5 to TRBJ1-4, with 9 bases that match TRBD1. V was clipped by 10 bases and J by 6 bases; unmatched bases: 9. The CDR3 is made up of 14 amino acids. The germline gives CDR1 MNHEY, CDR2 SVGAGI.

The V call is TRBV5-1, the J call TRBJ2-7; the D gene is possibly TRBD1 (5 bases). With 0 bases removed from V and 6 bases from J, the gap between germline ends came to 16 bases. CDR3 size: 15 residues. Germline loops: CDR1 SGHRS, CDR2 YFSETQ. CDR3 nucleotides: TGCGCCAGCAGCTTGGTGCCAGGCCAGGGTGCCGAGCAGTACTTC. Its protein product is CASSLVPGQGAEQYF. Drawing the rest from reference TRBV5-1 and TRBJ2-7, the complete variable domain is KAGVTQTPRYLIKTRGQQVTLSCSPISGHRSVSWYQQTPGQGLQFLFEYFSETQRNKGNFPGRFSGRQFSNSRSEMNVSTLELGDSALYLCASSLVPGQGAEQYFGPGTRLTVT.

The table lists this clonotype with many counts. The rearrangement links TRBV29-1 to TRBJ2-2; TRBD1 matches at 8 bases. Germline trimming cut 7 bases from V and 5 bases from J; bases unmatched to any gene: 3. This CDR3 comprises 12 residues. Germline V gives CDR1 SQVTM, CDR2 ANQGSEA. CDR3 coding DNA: TGCAGCGCTGGACAGGGTACCGGGGAGCTGTTTTTT. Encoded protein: CSAGQGTGELFF.

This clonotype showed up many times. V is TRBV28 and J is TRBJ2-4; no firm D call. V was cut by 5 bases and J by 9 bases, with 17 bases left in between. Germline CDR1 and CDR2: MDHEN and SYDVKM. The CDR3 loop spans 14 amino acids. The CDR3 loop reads CASSPTVDFGIQYF. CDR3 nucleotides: TGTGCCAGCAGTCCAACCGTAGACTTTGGCATTCAGTACTTC.

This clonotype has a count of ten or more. CDR3 residues: CASSAAGLGGKRDYGYTF. The CDR3 DNA sequence: TGTGCCAGCAGTGCCGCGGGCCTCGGGGGAAAACGGGACTATGGCTACACCTTC. The chain has TRBV6-5 and TRBJ1-2; D possibly corresponds to TRBD1 (5 bases). The V end lost 5 bases, the J end lost 3 bases, and 25 bases lay between the germline ends. CDR1 and CDR2 from the germline V gene are MNHEY and SVGAGI. This CDR3 has 18 amino acids.

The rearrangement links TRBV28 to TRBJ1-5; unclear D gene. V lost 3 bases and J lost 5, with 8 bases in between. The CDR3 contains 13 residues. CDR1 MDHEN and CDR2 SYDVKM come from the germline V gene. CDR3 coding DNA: TGTGCCAGCAGTTTTCGACGGGATCAGCCCCAGCATTTT. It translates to CASSFRRDQPQHF.

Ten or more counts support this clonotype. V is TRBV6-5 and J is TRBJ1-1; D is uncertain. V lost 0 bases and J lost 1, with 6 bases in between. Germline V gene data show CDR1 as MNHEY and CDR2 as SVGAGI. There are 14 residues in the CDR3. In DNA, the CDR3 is TGTGCCAGCAGTTACTCCCTGGGGAACACTGAAGCTTTCTTT. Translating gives CASSYSLGNTEAFF.

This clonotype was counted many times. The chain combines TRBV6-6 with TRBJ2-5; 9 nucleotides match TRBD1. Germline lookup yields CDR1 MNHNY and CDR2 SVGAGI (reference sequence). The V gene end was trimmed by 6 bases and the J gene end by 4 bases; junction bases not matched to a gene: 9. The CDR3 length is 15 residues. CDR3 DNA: TGTGCCAGCAGAGCCGGGACAGGGACCGGAGAGACCCAGTACTTC. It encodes CASRAGTGTGETQYF.

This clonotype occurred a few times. CDR3 nucleotide sequence: TGCAGTGCACCGGGACAGGGGGCCGCCGGGGAGCTGTTTTTT. Its protein is CSAPGQGAAGELFF. The V gene is TRBV20-1, the J gene TRBJ2-2; 12 bases map to TRBD1. There are 14 residues in the CDR3. V was clipped by 6 bases and J by 6 bases; unmatched bases: 5. In germline, CDR1 is DFQATT, CDR2 SNEGSKA (reference sequence).

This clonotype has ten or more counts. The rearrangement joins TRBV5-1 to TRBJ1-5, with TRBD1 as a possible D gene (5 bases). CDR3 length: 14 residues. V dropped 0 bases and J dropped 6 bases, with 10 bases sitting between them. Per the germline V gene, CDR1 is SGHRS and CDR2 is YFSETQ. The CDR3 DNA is TGCGCCAGCAGCTTGGGTCAGGGCGGTCAGCCCCAGCATTTT. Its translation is CASSLGQGGQPQHF.

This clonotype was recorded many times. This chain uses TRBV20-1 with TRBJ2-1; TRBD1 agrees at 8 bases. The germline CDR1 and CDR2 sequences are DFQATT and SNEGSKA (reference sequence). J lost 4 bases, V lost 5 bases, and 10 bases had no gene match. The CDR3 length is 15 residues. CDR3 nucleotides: TGCAGTGCTCGTCCTCGGACAGGGCTGTACAATGAGCAGTTCTTC. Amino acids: CSARPRTGLYNEQFF.

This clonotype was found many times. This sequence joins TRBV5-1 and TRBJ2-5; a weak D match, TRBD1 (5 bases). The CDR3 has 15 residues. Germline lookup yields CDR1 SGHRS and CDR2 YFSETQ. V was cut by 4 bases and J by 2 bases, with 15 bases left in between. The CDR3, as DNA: TGCGCCAGCAGCCTCCGACACAGGAGTCAAGAGACCCAGTACTTC. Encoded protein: CASSLRHRSQETQYF.

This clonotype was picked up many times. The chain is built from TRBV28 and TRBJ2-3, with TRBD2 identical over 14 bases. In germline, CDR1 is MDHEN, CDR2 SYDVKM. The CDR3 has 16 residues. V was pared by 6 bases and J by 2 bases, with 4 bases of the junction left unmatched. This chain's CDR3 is CASSPTSGRATDTQYF. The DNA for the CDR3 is TGTGCCAGCAGCCCGACTAGCGGGAGGGCCACAGATACGCAGTATTTT.

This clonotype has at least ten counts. The CDR3 sequence: CAISARADSPLHF. The CDR3 bases are TGTGCCATCAGCGCCAGGGCGGATTCACCCCTCCACTTT. The genes are TRBV10-3 and TRBJ1-6; D perhaps matches TRBD1 (5 bases). Trimming removed 6 bases at V and 8 bases at J, with 11 bases between. The CDR3 has 13 amino acids. Germline loops: CDR1 ENHRY, CDR2 SYGVKD.

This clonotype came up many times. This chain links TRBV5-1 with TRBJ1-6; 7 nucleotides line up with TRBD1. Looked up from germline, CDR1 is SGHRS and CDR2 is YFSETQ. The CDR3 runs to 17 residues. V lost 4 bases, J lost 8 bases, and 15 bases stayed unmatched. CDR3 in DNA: TGCGCCAGCAGCCAAGGATTTAGGACAGGCGGTTATTCACCCCTCCACTTT. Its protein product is CASSQGFRTGGYSPLHF.

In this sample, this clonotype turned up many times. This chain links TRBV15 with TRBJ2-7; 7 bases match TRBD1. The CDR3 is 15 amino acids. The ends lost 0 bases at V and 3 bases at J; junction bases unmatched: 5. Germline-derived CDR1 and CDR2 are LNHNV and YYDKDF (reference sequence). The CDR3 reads CATSRDGDSRYEQYF. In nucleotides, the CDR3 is TGTGCCACCAGCAGAGATGGGGACAGTCGCTACGAGCAGTACTTC.